These 9 T cell receptor beta chains were all obtained from the same sample, sequenced in a study of beta chain features in type 1 diabetes. Expressed TCRB transcripts were sequenced because the entire RNA isolate underwent reverse transcription. TCRdb's copy holds only in-frame clones and misses some; the assay was immunoSEQ multiplex PCR. The table records 200,000 to 250,000 clones, 27% of them present only once. The sequenced material came from central memory CD4+ T cells from blood. These receptors all stem from a man aged 25-40 years in good health.

This clone was seen a few times. The gene calls are TRBV7-6 and TRBJ2-1; 9 bases fit TRBD1. V gave up 5 bases and J gave up 6 bases; unmatched junction bases: 11. The V gene's germline CDR1 is SGHVS and CDR2 FNYEAQ. The CDR3 length is 16 residues. This CDR3 is CASSPEEDRGFNEQFF. CDR3 DNA sequence: TGTGCCAGCAGCCCGGAAGAGGACAGGGGTTTCAATGAGCAGTTCTTC.

This clone was picked up a small number of times. The genes are TRBV27 and TRBJ2-1, with D possibly being TRBD2 (6 bases). Trimming pared 4 bases from V and 6 bases from J, leaving 19 bases between. The CDR3 runs 16 residues. Germline CDR1 is MNHEY and CDR2 is SMNVEV (reference sequence). This CDR3 reads CASSSNRGTLGNEQFF. DNA for the CDR3: TGTGCCAGCAGTTCAAACCGGGGGACTTTGGGCAATGAGCAGTTCTTC.

This chain uses TRBV30 with TRBJ1-2; a possible D gene is TRBD1 (6 bases). V was cut by 1 base and J by 8 bases, with 14 bases left in between. Germline V gives CDR1 GTSNPN, CDR2 SVGIG (reference sequence). The CDR3 is 13 amino acids. DNA for the CDR3: TGTGCCTGGAGTGCCTGGGACACCTCCGGCTACACCTTC. This sequence encodes CAWSAWDTSGYTF.

The rearrangement links TRBV5-1 to TRBJ1-1, with D tentatively TRBD1 (5 bases). The CDR3 extends over 13 amino acids. V lost 5 bases to trimming and J lost 1 base, with 9 bases between them. Germline values: CDR1 SGHRS, CDR2 YFSETQ. CDR3 loop: CASRLQENTEAFF. The CDR3 nucleotides read TGCGCCAGCAGGTTACAGGAGAACACTGAAGCTTTCTTT.

The chain has TRBV10-3 and TRBJ2-5; a weak D match, TRBD2 (6 bases). The CDR3 length is 14 residues. Germline V gene data show CDR1 as ENHRY and CDR2 as SYGVKD. With 1 base removed from V and 3 bases from J, the gap between germline ends came to 9 bases. CDR3 nucleotides: TGTGCCATCAGTGAGTTGGGGGGAGAAGAGACCCAGTACTTC. Translation: CAISELGGEETQYF.

The chain uses TRBV9 and TRBJ1-1, with a weak D call TRBD1 (5 bases). The CDR3 is 14 amino acids. Trimming removed 2 bases at V and 2 bases at J, with 10 bases between. Germline assignment: CDR1 SGDLS and CDR2 YYNGEE. The chain's CDR3 is CASSVGARNTEAFF. CDR3 nucleotides: TGTGCCAGCAGCGTTGGGGCAAGAAACACTGAAGCTTTCTTT.

This clone has a handful of counts. The sample holds other DNA sequences that translate to the same CDR3. The chain links TRBV7-2 to TRBJ2-1; D is ambiguous. Germline V lookup: CDR1 SGHTA, CDR2 FQGNSA. CDR3 size: 13 residues. V lost 5 bases and J lost 0, with 5 bases in between. The CDR3 DNA sequence: TGTGCCAGCAGCGCAAGCTCCTACAATGAGCAGTTCTTC. Its protein product is CASSASSYNEQFF.

The V call is TRBV6-5, the J call TRBJ1-5; D ambiguous. This CDR3 has 16 amino acids. From germline, CDR1 is MNHEY and CDR2 SVGAGI. V gave up 4 bases and J gave up 4 bases, with 17 bases separating them. CDR3 coding DNA: TGTGCCAGCAGTTCGGGCGGACGGATGGGAAATCAGCCCCAGCATTTT. Encoded protein: CASSSGGRMGNQPQHF.

The gene calls are TRBV30 and TRBJ1-2; D is perhaps TRBD1 (5 bases). The CDR3 totals 16 residues. CDR1 and CDR2 (germline): GTSNPN, SVGIG (reference sequence). V lost 3 bases and J 1 base, leaving 18 bases between the germline ends. In DNA, the CDR3 is TGTGCCTGGAGGGGGCTCACAGGACCCTTTAACTATGGCTACACCTTC. It encodes CAWRGLTGPFNYGYTF.